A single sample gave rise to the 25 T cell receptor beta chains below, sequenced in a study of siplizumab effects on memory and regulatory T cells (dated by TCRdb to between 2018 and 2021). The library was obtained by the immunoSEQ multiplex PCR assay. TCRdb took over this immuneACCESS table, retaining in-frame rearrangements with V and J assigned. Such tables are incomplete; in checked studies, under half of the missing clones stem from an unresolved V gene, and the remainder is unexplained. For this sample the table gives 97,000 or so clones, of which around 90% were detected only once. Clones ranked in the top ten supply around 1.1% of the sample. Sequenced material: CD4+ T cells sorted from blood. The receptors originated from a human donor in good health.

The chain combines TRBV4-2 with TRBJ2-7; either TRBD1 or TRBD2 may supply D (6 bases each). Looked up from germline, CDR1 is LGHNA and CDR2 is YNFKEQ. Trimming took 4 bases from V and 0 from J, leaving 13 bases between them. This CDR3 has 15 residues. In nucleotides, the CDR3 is TGTGCCAGCAGCCGCGAAGGGGGGACCTCCTACGAGCAGTACTTC. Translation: CASSREGGTSYEQYF.

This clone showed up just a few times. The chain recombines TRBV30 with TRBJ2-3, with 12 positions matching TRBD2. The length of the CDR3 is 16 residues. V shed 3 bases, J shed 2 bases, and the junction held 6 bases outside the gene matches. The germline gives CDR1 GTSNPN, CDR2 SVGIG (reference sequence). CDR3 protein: CAWRGGLAGFTDTQYF. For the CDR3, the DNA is TGTGCCTGGAGGGGCGGACTAGCGGGATTCACAGATACGCAGTATTTT.

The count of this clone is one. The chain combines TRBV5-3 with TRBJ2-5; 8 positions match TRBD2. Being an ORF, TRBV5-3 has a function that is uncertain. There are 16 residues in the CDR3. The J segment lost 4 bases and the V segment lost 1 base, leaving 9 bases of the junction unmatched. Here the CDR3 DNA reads TGTGCCAGAAGCTTGCCTGCGGGAGGAGGCGGAGAGACCCAGTACTTC. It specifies CARSLPAGGGGETQYF.

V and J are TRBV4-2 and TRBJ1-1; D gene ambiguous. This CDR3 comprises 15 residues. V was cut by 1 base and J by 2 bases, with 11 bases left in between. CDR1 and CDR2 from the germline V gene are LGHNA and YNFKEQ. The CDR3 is CASSQGVSRNTEAFF. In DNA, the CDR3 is TGTGCCAGCAGCCAAGGTGTGTCAAGAAACACTGAAGCTTTCTTT.

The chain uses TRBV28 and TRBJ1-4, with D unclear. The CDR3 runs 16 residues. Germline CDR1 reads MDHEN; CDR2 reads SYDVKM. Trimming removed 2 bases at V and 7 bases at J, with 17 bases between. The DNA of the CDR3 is TGTGCCAGCAGTTTAGACGGTGAGGGTATATCTGAAAAACTGTTTTTT. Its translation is CASSLDGEGISEKLFF.

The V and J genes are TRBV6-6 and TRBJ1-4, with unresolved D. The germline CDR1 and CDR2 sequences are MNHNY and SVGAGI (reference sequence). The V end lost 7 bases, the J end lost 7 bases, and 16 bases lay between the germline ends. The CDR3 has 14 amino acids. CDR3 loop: CASNDKAWGEKLFF. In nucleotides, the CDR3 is TGTGCCAGCAACGACAAGGCCTGGGGTGAAAAACTGTTTTTT.

Written as DNA, the CDR3 is TGTGCCACAGTTCGGACAGGGCTCAATCAGCCCCAGCATTTT. Amino acid sequence: CATVRTGLNQPQHF. The rearrangement links TRBV6-1 to TRBJ1-5, with 8 bases aligning to TRBD1. The ends lost 10 bases at V and 3 bases at J; junction bases unmatched: 8. There are 14 residues in the CDR3. Germline V gives CDR1 MNHNS, CDR2 SASEGT.

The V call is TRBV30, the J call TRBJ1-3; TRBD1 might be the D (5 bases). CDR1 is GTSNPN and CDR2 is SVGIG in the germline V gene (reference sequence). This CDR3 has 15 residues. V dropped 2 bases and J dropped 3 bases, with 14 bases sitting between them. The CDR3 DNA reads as TGTGCCTGGAGTTGGGGGGGAGTGGTTGGAAACACCATATATTTT. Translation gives CAWSWGGVVGNTIYF.

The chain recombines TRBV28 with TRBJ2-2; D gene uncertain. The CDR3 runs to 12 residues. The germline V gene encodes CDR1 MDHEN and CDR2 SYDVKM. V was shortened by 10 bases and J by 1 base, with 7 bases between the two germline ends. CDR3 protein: CATDGNTGELFF. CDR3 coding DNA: TGTGCCACGGACGGGAACACCGGGGAGCTGTTTTTT.

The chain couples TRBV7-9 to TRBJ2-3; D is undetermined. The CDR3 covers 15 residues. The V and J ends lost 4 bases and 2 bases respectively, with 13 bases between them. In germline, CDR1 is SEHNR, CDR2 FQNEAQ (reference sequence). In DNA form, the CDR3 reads TGTGCCAGCAGCTCACCCCTAGAACCCACAGATACGCAGTATTTT. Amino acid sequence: CASSSPLEPTDTQYF.

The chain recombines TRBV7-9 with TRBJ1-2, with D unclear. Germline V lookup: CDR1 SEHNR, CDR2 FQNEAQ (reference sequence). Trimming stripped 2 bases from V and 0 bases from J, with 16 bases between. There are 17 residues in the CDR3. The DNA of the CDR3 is TGTGCCAGCAGCTTATCCGGCGGGCCACCAGCTAACTATGGCTACACCTTC. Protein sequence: CASSLSGGPPANYGYTF.

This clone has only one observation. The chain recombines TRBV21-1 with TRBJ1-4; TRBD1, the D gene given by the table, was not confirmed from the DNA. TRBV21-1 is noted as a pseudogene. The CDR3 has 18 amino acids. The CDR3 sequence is CASRPTGRKMLWAEKLFF. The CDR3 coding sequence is TGTGCCAGCAGACCGACAGGGAGGAAAATGTTGTGGGCTGAAAAACTGTTTTTT.

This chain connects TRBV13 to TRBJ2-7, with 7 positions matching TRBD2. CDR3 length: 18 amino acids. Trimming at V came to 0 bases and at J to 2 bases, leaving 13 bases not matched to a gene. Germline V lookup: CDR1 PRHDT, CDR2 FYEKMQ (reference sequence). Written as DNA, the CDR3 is TGTGCCAGCAGCTTAGGATTCAGCGGGACCCGAGCCGCCTACGAGCAGTACTTC. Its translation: CASSLGFSGTRAAYEQYF. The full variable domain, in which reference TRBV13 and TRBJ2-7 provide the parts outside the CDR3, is AAGVIQSPRHLIKEKRETATLKCYPIPRHDTVYWYQQGPGQDPQFLISFYEKMQSDKGSIPDRFSAQQFSDYHSELNMSSLELGDSALYFCASSLGFSGTRAAYEQYFGPGTRLTVT.

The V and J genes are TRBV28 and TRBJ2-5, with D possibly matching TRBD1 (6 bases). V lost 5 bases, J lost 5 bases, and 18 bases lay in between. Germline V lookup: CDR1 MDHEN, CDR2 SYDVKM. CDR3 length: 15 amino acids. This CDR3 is CASSPPETGRETQYF. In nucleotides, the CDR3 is TGTGCCAGCAGTCCCCCGGAGACAGGTCGGGAGACCCAGTACTTC.

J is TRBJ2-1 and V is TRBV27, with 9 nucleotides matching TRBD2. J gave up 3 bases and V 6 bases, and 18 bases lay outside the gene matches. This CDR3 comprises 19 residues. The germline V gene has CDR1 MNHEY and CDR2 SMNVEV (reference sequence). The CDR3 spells CASRTRLGASGRIYNEQFF. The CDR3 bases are TGTGCCAGCAGGACACGATTGGGGGCCAGCGGGAGGATCTACAATGAGCAGTTCTTC.

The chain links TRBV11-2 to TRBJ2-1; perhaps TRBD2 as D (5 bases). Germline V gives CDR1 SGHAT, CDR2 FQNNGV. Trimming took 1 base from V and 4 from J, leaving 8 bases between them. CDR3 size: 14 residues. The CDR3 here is CASSLVSGYNEQFF. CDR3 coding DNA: TGTGCCAGCAGCTTAGTAAGCGGATACAATGAGCAGTTCTTC.

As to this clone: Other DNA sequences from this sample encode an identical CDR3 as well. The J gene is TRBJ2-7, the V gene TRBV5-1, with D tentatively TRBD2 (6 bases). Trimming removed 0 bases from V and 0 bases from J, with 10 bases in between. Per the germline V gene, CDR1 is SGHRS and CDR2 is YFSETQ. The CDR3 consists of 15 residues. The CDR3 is CASSLGGGTSYEQYF. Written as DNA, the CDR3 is TGCGCCAGCAGCTTGGGTGGAGGGACCTCCTACGAGCAGTACTTC.

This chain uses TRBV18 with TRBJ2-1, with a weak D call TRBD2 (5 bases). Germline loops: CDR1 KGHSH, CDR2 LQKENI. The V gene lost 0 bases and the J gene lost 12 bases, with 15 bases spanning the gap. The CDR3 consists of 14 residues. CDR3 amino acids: CASSPPSLPGTQFF. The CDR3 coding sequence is TGTGCCAGCTCACCACCGTCCCTTCCGGGAACGCAGTTCTTC.

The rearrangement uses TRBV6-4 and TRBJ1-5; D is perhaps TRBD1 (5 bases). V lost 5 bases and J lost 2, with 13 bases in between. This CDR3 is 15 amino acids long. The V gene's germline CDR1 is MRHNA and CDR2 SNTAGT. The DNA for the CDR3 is TGTGCCAGCAGTAACACAAGGGGTGGCAATCAGCCCCAGCATTTT. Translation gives CASSNTRGGNQPQHF.

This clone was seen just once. The CDR3 bases are TGTGCCAGCTCACCTACGGGACTACAGGGGAACACCGGGGAGCTGTTTTTT. This sequence encodes CASSPTGLQGNTGELFF. V and J are TRBV18 and TRBJ2-2, with D possibly TRBD2 on 7 matching bases. Trimming removed 3 bases from V and 1 base from J, with 15 bases in between. The CDR3 is 17 residues long. Germline CDR1 reads KGHSH; CDR2 reads LQKENI.

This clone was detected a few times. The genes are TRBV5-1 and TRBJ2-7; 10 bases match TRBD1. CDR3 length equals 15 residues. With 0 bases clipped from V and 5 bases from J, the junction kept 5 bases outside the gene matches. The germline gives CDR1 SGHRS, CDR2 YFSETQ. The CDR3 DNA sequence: TGCGCCAGCAGCTTGGCCAGGGACAGGGGCCACGAGCAGTACTTC. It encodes CASSLARDRGHEQYF.

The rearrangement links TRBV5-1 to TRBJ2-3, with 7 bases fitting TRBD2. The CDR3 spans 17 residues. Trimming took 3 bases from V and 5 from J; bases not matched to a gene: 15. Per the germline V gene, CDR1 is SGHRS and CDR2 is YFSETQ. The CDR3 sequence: CASSSSGRGYLGDTQYF. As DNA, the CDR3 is TGCGCCAGCAGCTCCTCCGGGCGGGGGTATCTTGGAGATACGCAGTATTTT.

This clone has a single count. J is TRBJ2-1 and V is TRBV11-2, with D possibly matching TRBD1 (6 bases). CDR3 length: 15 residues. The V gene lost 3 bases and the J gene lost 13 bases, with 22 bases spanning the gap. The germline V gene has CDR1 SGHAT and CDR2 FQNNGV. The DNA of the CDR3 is TGTGCCAGCAGCTTCTCAAACTCACAGGGCCAGGTCCAGTTCTTC. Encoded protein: CASSFSNSQGQVQFF.

CDR3 DNA: TGTGCCAGTGCCACCGGGACTAGCGTTTACAATGAGCAGTTCTTC. Translated, it gives CASATGTSVYNEQFF. The J gene is TRBJ2-1, the V gene TRBV19; TRBD2 matches 10 bases. This CDR3 comprises 15 residues. Germline CDR1 is LNHDA and CDR2 is SQIVND (reference sequence). V lost 8 bases, J lost 4 bases, and 8 bases stayed unmatched. The full variable domain, in which reference TRBV19 and TRBJ2-1 provide the parts outside the CDR3, is DGGITQSPKYLFRKEGQNVTLSCEQNLNHDAMYWYRQDPGQGLRLIYYSQIVNDFQKGDIAEGYSVSREKKESFPLTVTSAQKNPTAFYLCASATGTSVYNEQFFGPGTRLTVL.

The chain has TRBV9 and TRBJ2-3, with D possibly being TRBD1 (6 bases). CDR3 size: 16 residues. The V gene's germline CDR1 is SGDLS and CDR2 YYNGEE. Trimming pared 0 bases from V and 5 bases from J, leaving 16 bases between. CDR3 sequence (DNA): TGTGCCAGCAGCGTAGATTCAGGGGCACCGGGAGATACGCAGTATTTT. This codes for CASSVDSGAPGDTQYF. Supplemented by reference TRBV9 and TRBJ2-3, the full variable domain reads DSGVTQTPKHLITATGQRVTLRCSPRSGDLSVYWYQQSLDQGLQFLIQYYNGEERAKGNILERFSAQQFPDLHSELNLSSLELGDSALYFCASSVDSGAPGDTQYFGPGTRLTVL.